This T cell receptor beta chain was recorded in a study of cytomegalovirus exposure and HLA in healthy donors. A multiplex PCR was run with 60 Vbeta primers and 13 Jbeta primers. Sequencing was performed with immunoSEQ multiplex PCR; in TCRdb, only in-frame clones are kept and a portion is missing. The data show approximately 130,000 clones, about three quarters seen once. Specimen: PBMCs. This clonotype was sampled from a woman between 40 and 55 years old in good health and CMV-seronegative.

CDR3 loop: CASSLVGGRNQPQHF. In DNA form, the CDR3 reads TGCGCCAGCAGCTTGGTGGGGGGTCGCAATCAGCCCCAGCATTTT. The V gene is TRBV5-1, the J gene TRBJ1-5, with D possibly TRBD1 on 5 matching bases. This CDR3 has 15 amino acids. Germline V lookup: CDR1 SGHRS, CDR2 YFSETQ. The V gene lost 0 bases and the J gene lost 2 bases, with 9 bases spanning the gap.